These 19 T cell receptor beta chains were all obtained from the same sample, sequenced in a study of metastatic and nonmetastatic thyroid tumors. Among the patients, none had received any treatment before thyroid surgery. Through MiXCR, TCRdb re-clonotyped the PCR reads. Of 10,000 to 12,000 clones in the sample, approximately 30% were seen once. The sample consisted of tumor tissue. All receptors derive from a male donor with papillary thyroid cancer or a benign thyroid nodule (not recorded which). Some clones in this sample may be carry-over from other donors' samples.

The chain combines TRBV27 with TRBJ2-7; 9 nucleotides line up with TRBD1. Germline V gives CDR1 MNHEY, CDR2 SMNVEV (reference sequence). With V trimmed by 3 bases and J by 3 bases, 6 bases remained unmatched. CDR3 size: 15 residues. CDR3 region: CASSLGQGRGYEQYF. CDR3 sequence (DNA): TGTGCCAGCAGTTTGGGACAGGGAAGAGGCTACGAGCAGTACTTC.

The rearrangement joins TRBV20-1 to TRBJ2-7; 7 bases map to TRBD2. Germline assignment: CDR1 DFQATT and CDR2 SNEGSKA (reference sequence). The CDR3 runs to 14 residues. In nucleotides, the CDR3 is TGCTCGGCTTTGATGGCGGGAGACACCTACGAGCAGTACTTC. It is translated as CSALMAGDTYEQYF.

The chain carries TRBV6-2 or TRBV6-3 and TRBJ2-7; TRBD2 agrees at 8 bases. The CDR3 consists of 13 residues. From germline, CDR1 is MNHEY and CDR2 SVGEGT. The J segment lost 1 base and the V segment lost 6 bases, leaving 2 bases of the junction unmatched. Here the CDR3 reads CASRTSGSYEQYF. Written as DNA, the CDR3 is TGTGCCAGCAGAACTAGCGGTTCCTACGAGCAGTACTTC.

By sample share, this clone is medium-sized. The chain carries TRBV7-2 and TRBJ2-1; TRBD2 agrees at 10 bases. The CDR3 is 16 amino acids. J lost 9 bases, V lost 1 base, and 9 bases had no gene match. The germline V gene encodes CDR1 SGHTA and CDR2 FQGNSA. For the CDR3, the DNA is TGTGCCAGCAGCTTAGGACTAGCGGGTGGATGGGGTGAGCAGTTCTTC. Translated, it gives CASSLGLAGGWGEQFF. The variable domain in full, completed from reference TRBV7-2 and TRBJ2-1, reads GAGVSQSPSNKVTEKGKDVELRCDPISGHTALYWYRQSLGQGLEFLIYFQGNSAPDKSGLPSDRFSAERTGGSVSTLTIQRTQQEDSAVYLCASSLGLAGGWGEQFFGPGTRLTVL.

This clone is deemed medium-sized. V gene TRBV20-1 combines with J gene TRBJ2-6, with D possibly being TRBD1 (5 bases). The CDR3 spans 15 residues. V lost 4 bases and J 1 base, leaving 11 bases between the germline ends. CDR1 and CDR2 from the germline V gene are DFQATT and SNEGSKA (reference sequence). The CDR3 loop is CSATRQISGANVLTF. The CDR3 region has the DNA TGCAGTGCTACCCGACAGATATCTGGGGCCAACGTCCTGACTTTC.

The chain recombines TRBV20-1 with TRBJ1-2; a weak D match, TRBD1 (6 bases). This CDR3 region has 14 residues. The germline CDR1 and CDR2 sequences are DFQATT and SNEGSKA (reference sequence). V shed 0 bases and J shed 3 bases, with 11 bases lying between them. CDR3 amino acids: CSARDPGVDYGYTF. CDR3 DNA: TGCAGTGCTAGAGATCCAGGGGTCGACTATGGCTACACCTTC.

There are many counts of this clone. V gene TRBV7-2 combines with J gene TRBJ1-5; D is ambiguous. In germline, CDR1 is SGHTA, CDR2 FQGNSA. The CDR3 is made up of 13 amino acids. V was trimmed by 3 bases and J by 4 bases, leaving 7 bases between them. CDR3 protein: CASSFGPNQPQHF. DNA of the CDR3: TGTGCCAGCAGCTTTGGTCCTAATCAGCCCCAGCATTTT.

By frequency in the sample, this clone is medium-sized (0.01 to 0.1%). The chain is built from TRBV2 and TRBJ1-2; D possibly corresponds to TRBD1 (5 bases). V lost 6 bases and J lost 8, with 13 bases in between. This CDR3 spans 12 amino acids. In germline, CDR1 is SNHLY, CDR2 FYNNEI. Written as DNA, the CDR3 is TGTGCCAGCAGGGGGAGGGGATACGGCTACACCTTC. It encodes CASRGRGYGYTF.

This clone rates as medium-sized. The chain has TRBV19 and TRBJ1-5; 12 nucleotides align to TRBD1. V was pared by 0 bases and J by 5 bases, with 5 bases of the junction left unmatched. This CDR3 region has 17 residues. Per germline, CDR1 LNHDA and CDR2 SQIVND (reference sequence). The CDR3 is CASSIDQGQGADQPQHF. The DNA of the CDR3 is TGTGCCAGTAGTATAGATCAGGGACAGGGGGCTGATCAGCCCCAGCATTTT.

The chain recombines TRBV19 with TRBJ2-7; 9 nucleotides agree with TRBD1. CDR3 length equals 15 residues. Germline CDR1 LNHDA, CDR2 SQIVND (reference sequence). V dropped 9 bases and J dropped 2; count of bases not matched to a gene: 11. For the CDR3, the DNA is TGTGCCAGCAGCCCCCGGGACAGGGCAACCTACGAGCAGTACTTC. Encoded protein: CASSPRDRATYEQYF.

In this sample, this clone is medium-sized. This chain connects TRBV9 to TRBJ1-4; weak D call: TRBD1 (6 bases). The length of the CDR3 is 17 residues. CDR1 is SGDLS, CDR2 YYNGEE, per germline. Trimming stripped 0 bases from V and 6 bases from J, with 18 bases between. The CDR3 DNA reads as TGTGCCAGCAGCGTAGGGCTTACAAGGGGGGAAGATGAAAAACTGTTTTTT. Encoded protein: CASSVGLTRGEDEKLFF.

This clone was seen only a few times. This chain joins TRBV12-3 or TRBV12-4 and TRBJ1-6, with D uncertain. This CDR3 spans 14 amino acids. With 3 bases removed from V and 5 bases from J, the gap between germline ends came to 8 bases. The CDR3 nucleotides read TGTGCCAGCAGTTTCTACGGGGATAATTCACCCCTCCACTTT. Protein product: CASSFYGDNSPLHF.

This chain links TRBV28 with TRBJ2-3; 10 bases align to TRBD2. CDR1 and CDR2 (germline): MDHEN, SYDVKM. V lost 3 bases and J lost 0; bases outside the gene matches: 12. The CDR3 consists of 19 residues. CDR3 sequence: CASSFSPLAGEISTDTQYF. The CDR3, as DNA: TGTGCCAGCAGTTTTTCCCCTCTAGCGGGAGAAATTAGCACAGATACGCAGTATTTT.

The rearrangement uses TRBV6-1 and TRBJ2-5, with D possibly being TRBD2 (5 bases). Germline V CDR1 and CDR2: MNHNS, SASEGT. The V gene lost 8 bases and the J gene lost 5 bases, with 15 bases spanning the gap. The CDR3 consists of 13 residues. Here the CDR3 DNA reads TGTGCCAGCGGCAGCCCTTTAGCGGAGACCCAGTACTTC. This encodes CASGSPLAETQYF.

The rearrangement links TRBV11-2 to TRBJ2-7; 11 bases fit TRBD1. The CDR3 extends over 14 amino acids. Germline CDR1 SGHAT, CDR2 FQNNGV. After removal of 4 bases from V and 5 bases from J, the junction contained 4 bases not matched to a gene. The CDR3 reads CASSWGDRGNEQYF. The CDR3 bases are TGTGCCAGCAGCTGGGGGGACAGGGGGAACGAGCAGTACTTC.

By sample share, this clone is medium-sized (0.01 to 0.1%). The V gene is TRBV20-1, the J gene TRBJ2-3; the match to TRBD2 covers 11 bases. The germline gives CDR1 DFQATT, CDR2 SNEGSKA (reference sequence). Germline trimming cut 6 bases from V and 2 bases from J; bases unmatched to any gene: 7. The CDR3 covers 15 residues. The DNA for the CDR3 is TGCAGTGCCGCCGGGACTAGCGGCTTCACAGATACGCAGTATTTT. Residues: CSAAGTSGFTDTQYF.

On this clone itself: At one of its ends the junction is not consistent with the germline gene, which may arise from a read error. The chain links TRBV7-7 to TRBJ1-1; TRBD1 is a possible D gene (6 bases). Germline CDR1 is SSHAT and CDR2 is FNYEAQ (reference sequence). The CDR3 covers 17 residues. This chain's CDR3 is CASSILRKREWDTEAFF. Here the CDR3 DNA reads TGTGCTAGCAGCATACTTCGGAAGCGGGAGTGGGACACTGAAGCTTTCTTC.

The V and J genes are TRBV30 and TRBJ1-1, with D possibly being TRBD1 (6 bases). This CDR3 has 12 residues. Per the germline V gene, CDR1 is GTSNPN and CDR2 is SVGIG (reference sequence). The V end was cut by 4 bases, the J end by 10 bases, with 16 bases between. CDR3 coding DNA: TGTGCCTGGATCTCAGGGCGGGGGCGAGCTTTCTTT. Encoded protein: CAWISGRGRAFF.

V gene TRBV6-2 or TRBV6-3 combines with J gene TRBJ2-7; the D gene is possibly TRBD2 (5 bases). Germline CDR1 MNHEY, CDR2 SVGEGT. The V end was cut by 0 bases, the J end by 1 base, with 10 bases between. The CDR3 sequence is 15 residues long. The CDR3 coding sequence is TGTGCCAGCAGTTACTCGGCGGGTCGATCCTACGAGCAGTACTTC. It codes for CASSYSAGRSYEQYF.